This entry lists 8 T cell receptor beta chains sequenced from one sample in a study of cytomegalovirus exposure and HLA in healthy donors. Sequenced by immunoSEQ multiplex PCR; TCRdb stores in-frame clones only, minus some. The sample yields 150,000 to 200,000 clones, 80% to 90% seen once. Sequencing was performed on PBMCs. The receptors here all came from a woman in her thirties in good health and CMV-seronegative.

The J gene is TRBJ1-6, the V gene TRBV4-2; 10 bases match TRBD1. The V and J ends lost 5 bases and 7 bases, in that order; junction bases with no gene match: 5. From germline, CDR1 is LGHNA and CDR2 YNFKEQ. The CDR3 length is 15 residues. CDR3 in amino acids: CASSGSGQGNSPLHF. In nucleotides, the CDR3 is TGTGCCAGCAGCGGCTCGGGACAGGGGAATTCACCCCTCCACTTT.

This clone was counted many times. The CDR3 loop reads CASSLFLSLSGNTIYF. CDR3 bases: TGTGCCAGCAGCTTATTTCTGAGCCTCTCTGGAAACACCATATATTTT. The chain carries TRBV7-2 and TRBJ1-3; no reliable D call. Trimming removed 2 bases from V and 0 bases from J, with 11 bases in between. The CDR3 is 16 residues long. Germline values: CDR1 SGHTA, CDR2 FQGNSA.

This sequence joins TRBV27 and TRBJ2-7; no clear D gene. Germline CDR1 and CDR2: MNHEY and SMNVEV (reference sequence). Trimming stripped 2 bases from V and 6 bases from J, with 14 bases between. The CDR3 loop spans 14 amino acids. The CDR3 here is CASSLIMVGSEQYF. For the CDR3, the DNA is TGTGCCAGCAGTTTAATTATGGTCGGCTCCGAGCAGTACTTC.

The CDR3 DNA is TGTGCCAGTATGCGACCGACGGGCTATGGCTACACCTTC. This encodes CASMRPTGYGYTF. The gene calls are TRBV19 and TRBJ1-2; D not certain. Germline V gene sequence: CDR1 LNHDA, CDR2 SQIVND (reference sequence). The CDR3 is 13 amino acids. Trimming left V 7 bases short and J 4 bases short, with 13 bases between.

The J gene is TRBJ1-2, the V gene TRBV18; 9 bases line up with TRBD1. Germline values: CDR1 KGHSH, CDR2 LQKENI. CDR3 size: 15 residues. V was clipped by 4 bases and J by 7 bases; unmatched bases: 10. This chain's CDR3 is CASSQTGQGGFGYTF. Written as DNA, the CDR3 is TGTGCCAGCTCACAAACGGGACAGGGAGGCTTTGGCTACACCTTC.

The chain joins TRBV5-5 to TRBJ2-7; D unresolved. Germline CDR1 reads SGHKS; CDR2 reads YYEKEE (reference sequence). This CDR3 contains 9 residues. V lost 7 bases to trimming and J lost 5 bases, with 4 bases between them. CDR3 region: CASGDEQYF. The CDR3 DNA is TGTGCCAGCGGCGACGAGCAGTACTTC.

A few counts support this clone. This chain connects TRBV7-6 to TRBJ1-3, with no clear D. Trimming removed 0 bases at V and 0 bases at J, with 9 bases between. CDR1 and CDR2 (germline): SGHVS, FNYEAQ. This CDR3 comprises 16 residues. The CDR3 sequence: CASSLAGGNSGNTIYF. CDR3 DNA sequence: TGTGCCAGCAGCTTAGCCGGAGGAAACTCTGGAAACACCATATATTTT.

This clone was counted between two and nine times. The chain uses TRBV9 and TRBJ1-2, with TRBD1 as a possible D gene (5 bases). CDR3 length equals 13 residues. Trimming removed 0 bases from V and 5 bases from J, with 8 bases in between. The germline CDR1 and CDR2 sequences are SGDLS and YYNGEE. The CDR3 sequence is CASSVGQLYGYTF. The CDR3 region has the DNA TGTGCCAGCAGCGTAGGACAGCTGTATGGCTACACCTTC.